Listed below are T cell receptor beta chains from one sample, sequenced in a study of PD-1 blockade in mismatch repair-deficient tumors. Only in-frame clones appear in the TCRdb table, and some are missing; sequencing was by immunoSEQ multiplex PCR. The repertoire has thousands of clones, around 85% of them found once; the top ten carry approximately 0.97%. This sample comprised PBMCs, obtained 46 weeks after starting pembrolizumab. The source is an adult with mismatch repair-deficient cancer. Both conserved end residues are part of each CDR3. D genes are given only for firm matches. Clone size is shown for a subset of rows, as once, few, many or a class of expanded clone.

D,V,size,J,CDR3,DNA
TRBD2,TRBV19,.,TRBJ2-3,CASTRTSGVTDTQYF,TGTGCCAGTACTAGGACTAGCGGGGTTACAGATACGCAGTATTTT
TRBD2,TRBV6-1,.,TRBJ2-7,CASSTRTSWNYEQYF,TGTGCCAGCAGTACCCGGACTAGCTGGAACTACGAGCAGTACTTC
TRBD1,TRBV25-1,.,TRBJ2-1,CASRATGVDDNEQFF,TGTGCCAGCAGGGCCACAGGGGTGGACGACAATGAGCAGTTCTTC
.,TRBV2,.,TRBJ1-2,CASSAGQSYGYTF,TGTGCCAGCAGTGCCGGACAAAGCTATGGCTACACCTTC
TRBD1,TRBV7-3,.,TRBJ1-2,CASSSRPGTGNYGYTF,TGTGCCAGCAGCTCTCGCCCCGGGACAGGGAACTATGGCTACACCTTC
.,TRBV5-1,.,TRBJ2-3,CASSLEGGTSADTQYF,TGCGCCAGCAGCTTGGAAGGCGGGACGTCGGCAGATACGCAGTATTTT
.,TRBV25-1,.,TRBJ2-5,CASSSLGLQETQYF,TGTGCCAGCAGCTCACTGGGACTCCAAGAGACCCAGTACTTC
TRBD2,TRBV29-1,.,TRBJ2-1,CSVVLAGNNEQFF,TGCAGCGTTGTCTTAGCGGGAAACAATGAGCAGTTCTTC
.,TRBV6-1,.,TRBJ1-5,CASNELGSNQPQHF,TGTGCCAGCAACGAGCTCGGGAGCAATCAGCCCCAGCATTTT
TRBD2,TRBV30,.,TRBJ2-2,CAWSGPLAGVTGELFF,TGTGCCTGGAGTGGCCCTCTAGCGGGAGTCACCGGGGAGCTGTTTTTT
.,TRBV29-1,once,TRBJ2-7,CSVREPYEQYF,TGCAGCGTTCGGGAACCGTACGAGCAGTACTTC
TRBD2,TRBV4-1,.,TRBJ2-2,CASSPGLAGGPRTGELFF,TGCGCCAGCAGCCCCGGACTAGCGGGAGGGCCTAGGACCGGGGAGCTGTTTTTT
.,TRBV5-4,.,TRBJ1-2,CASRQQGDYGYTF,TGTGCCAGCAGACAACAGGGTGACTATGGCTACACCTTC
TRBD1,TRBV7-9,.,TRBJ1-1,CASRGTGATRSEAFF,TGTGCCAGCAGAGGGACAGGGGCAACTCGTTCTGAAGCTTTCTTT
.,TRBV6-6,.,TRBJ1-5,CASSYTAGVNQPQHF,TGTGCCAGCAGTTACACGGCAGGGGTAAATCAGCCCCAGCATTTT
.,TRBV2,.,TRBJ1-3,CASSEQGGGNTIYF,TGTGCCAGCAGCGAGCAGGGTGGTGGAAACACCATATATTTT
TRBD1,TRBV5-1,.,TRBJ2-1,CASSLTGGVNEQFF,TGCGCCAGCAGCTTGACAGGGGGAGTAAATGAGCAGTTCTTC
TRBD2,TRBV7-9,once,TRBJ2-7,CASSSGLAGRHEQYF,TGTGCCAGCAGCTCGGGACTAGCGGGACGTCACGAGCAGTACTTC
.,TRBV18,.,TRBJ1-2,CASSPEQGTYGYTF,TGTGCCAGCTCACCAGAGCAGGGAACCTATGGCTACACCTTC
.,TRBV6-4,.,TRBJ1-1,CASSESSGGYTEAFF,TGTGCCAGCAGTGAGAGTTCGGGGGGCTATACTGAAGCTTTCTTT
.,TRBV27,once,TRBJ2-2,CASSLSGTGALRIPGELFF,TGTGCCAGCAGTTTATCGGGAACGGGAGCTCTACGAATACCCGGGGAGCTGTTTTTT
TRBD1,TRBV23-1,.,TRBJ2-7,CASSHTGTGVEYEQYF,TGCGCCAGCAGTCATACAGGGACAGGGGTTGAGTACGAGCAGTACTTC
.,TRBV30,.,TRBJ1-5,CAWSVGEGQPQHF,TGTGCCTGGAGTGTTGGAGAGGGACAGCCCCAGCATTTT
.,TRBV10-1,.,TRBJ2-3,CASSLTGTDTQYF,TGCGCCAGTTCGTTAACAGGGACAGATACGCAGTATTTT
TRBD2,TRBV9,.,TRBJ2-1,CASSVTGGYNEQFF,TGTGCCAGCAGCGTCACGGGAGGCTACAATGAGCAGTTCTTC
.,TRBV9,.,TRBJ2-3,CASSFQGSDTDTQYF,TGTGCCAGCAGCTTCCAGGGGAGTGACACAGATACGCAGTATTTT
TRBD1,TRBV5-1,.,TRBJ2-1,CASSVGQVSTQFF,TGCGCCAGCAGCGTGGGACAGGTATCTACGCAGTTCTTC
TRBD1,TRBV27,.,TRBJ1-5,CASRLGQGHNQPQHF,TGTGCCAGCAGACTAGGACAGGGGCACAATCAGCCCCAGCATTTT